The rows below give T cell receptor beta chains drawn from one sample of a study of OX40 agonist ivuxolimab in advanced cancers. This table comes from immunoSEQ multiplex PCR, and its TCRdb copy is limited to in-frame clones, with some not included. The sample contains 90,000 or so clones, more than 90% of which appear only once. The sample consisted of CD4+ or CD8+ T cells sorted from blood, taken in a trial of the OX40 agonist ivuxolimab. The receptor set was obtained from an adult with an advanced solid tumor such as melanoma, head and neck, liver or kidney cancer. Both conserved end residues are part of each CDR3. Each record gives: clone size, D gene, J gene, V gene, CDR3 protein, CDR3 DNA. The D gene is left open where the match is weak. Expanded clones get a size class; other rows say once, few or many, or leave the size out.

NA | NA | TRBJ2-1 | TRBV2 | CASTFQNEQFF | TGTGCCAGCACGTTTCAAAATGAGCAGTTCTTC
NA | NA | TRBJ2-7 | TRBV27 | CASRPIPGTVATYEQYF | TGTGCCAGCAGACCTATTCCCGGGACCGTAGCCACCTACGAGCAGTACTTC
NA | NA | TRBJ1-4 | TRBV18 | CASSPRTDEKLFF | TGTGCCAGCTCACCCAGAACAGACGAAAAACTGTTTTTT
few | TRBD1 | TRBJ1-5 | TRBV4-3 | CASSQGTGNQPQHF | TGCGCCAGCAGCCAAGGGACAGGGAATCAGCCCCAGCATTTT
NA | NA | TRBJ1-5 | TRBV28 | CASRTTINSNQPQHF | TGTGCCAGTAGGACAACAATTAACTCCAATCAGCCCCAGCATTTT
NA | NA | TRBJ1-6 | TRBV25-1 | CASSNWGNNSPLHF | TGTGCCAGCAGTAATTGGGGGAATAATTCACCCCTCCACTTT
NA | NA | TRBJ2-2 | TRBV7-6 | CASSLGLQGLTGELFF | TGTGCCAGCAGCTTGGGGCTGCAGGGACTCACCGGGGAGCTGTTTTTT
NA | NA | TRBJ2-7 | TRBV29-1 | CSVEEGHPYEQYF | TGCAGCGTTGAAGAGGGGCATCCCTACGAGCAGTACTTC
NA | TRBD1 | TRBJ1-1 | TRBV28 | CASLRGLNTEAFF | TGTGCCAGTTTAAGGGGGCTGAACACTGAAGCTTTCTTT
NA | NA | TRBJ2-6 | TRBV9 | CASNGDAEYSGANVLTF | TGTGCCAGCAATGGGGACGCAGAATACTCTGGGGCCAACGTCCTGACTTTC
NA | NA | TRBJ2-2 | TRBV5-1 | CASSLGPAGELFF | TGCGCCAGCAGCTTGGGGCCGGCCGGGGAGCTGTTTTTT
NA | TRBD2 | TRBJ2-2 | TRBV7-9 | CASSLSAGLGRTGELFF | TGTGCCAGCAGCCTCAGCGCCGGACTAGGCCGCACCGGGGAGCTGTTTTTT
NA | NA | TRBJ2-3 | TRBV5-4 | CASRWGTESPDTQYF | TGTGCCAGCAGATGGGGGACGGAATCCCCAGATACGCAGTATTTT
NA | NA | TRBJ2-3 | TRBV5-6 | CASSSGTSTDTQYF | TGTGCCAGCAGCTCCGGGACTAGCACAGATACGCAGTATTTT
NA | NA | TRBJ1-5 | TRBV7-2 | CASSLGTGNQPQHF | TGTGCCAGCAGCTTAGGGACAGGCAATCAGCCCCAGCATTTT
NA | TRBD2 | TRBJ2-1 | TRBV19 | CASKRLATNEQFF | TGTGCCAGTAAAAGACTAGCGACCAATGAGCAGTTCTTC
NA | NA | TRBJ2-7 | TRBV19 | CASSMGLTAYEQYF | TGTGCCAGTAGTATGGGACTCACGGCCTACGAGCAGTACTTC
once | NA | TRBJ2-7 | TRBV6-5 | CASSSGDISSYEQYF | TGTGCCAGCAGTTCAGGGGACATAAGCTCCTACGAGCAGTACTTC
NA | NA | TRBJ2-5 | TRBV27 | CASSGGGTQYF | TGTGCCAGCAGTGGGGGTGGGACCCAGTACTTC
NA | NA | TRBJ2-2 | TRBV9 | CASRAANTGELFF | TGTGCCTCGAGGGCAGCGAACACCGGGGAGCTGTTTTTT
NA | NA | TRBJ2-1 | TRBV6-1 | CASSETIRDTQIGQFF | TGTGCCAGCAGTGAAACAATCCGGGACACCCAAATAGGGCAGTTCTTC
NA | TRBD2 | TRBJ2-1 | TRBV4-1 | CASSQVASGSHNEQFF | TGCGCCAGCAGCCAAGTCGCGAGCGGGAGCCACAATGAGCAGTTCTTC
once | NA | TRBJ1-1 | TRBV11-2 | CASTMILQIEAFF | TGTGCCAGCACCATGATCTTACAAATTGAAGCTTTCTTT
NA | NA | TRBJ1-2 | TRBV15 | CATSNDRIYGYTF | TGTGCCACCAGCAACGACAGGATCTATGGCTACACCTTC
NA | NA | TRBJ1-1 | TRBV19 | CASSNRASTEAFF | TGTGCCAGTAGTAACAGGGCATCCACTGAAGCTTTCTTT
NA | NA | TRBJ1-5 | TRBV19 | CASRTGGGYSNQPQHF | TGTGCCAGTAGAACGGGTGGGGGTTATAGCAATCAGCCCCAGCATTTT
NA | NA | TRBJ2-1 | TRBV11-2 | CASSLVTRGDEQFF | TGTGCCAGCAGCTTAGTGACTAGAGGTGATGAGCAGTTCTTC
NA | NA | TRBJ1-1 | TRBV6-5 | CASSYAAANTEAFF | TGTGCCAGCAGTTACGCGGCAGCGAACACTGAAGCTTTCTTT
NA | TRBD1 | TRBJ1-1 | TRBV2 | CASSLGQGPFLNTEAFF | TGTGCCAGCAGTCTGGGACAGGGGCCCTTTCTGAACACTGAAGCTTTCTTT
NA | NA | TRBJ2-5 | TRBV6-1 | CASSDLDHHIWYQETQYF | TGTGCCAGCAGTGACCTTGACCATCACATCTGGTACCAAGAGACCCAGTACTTC
NA | NA | TRBJ1-5 | TRBV28 | CASSLIVGRGQHF | TGTGCCAGCAGTTTAATAGTGGGACGGGGACAGCATTTT
NA | NA | TRBJ2-3 | TRBV9 | CASSTPPSESTDTQYF | TGTGCCAGCAGCACACCACCCAGCGAGAGTACAGATACGCAGTATTTT
few | NA | TRBJ2-2 | TRBV14 | CASSRRPSNTGELFF | TGTGCCAGCAGCCGCCGCCCCAGTAACACCGGGGAGCTGTTTTTT
NA | TRBD2 | TRBJ2-7 | TRBV25-1 | CASTGGAYEQYF | TGTGCCAGCACGGGAGGGGCCTACGAGCAGTACTTC
NA | NA | TRBJ2-1 | TRBV27 | CASSYAGRREQFF | TGTGCCAGCAGCTATGCCGGGCGACGTGAGCAGTTCTTC
NA | NA | TRBJ1-5 | TRBV10-1 | CASSESGHRARGSNQPQHF | TGCGCCAGCAGTGAGTCGGGACACCGAGCTAGGGGTAGCAATCAGCCCCAGCATTTT
NA | NA | TRBJ1-5 | TRBV21-1 | CASSNSNRAQPQHF | TGTGCCAGCAGCAATTCTAACAGGGCACAGCCCCAGCATTTT
NA | NA | TRBJ1-1 | TRBV5-1 | CASSFLQGVNTEAFF | TGCGCCAGCAGCTTCCTACAGGGAGTGAACACTGAAGCTTTCTTT
NA | NA | TRBJ2-1 | TRBV6-1 | CASTLNIGQEQFF | TGTGCCAGCACCCTGAATATCGGACAGGAGCAGTTCTTC
NA | NA | TRBJ2-1 | TRBV30 | CAWAHSGRNEQFF | TGTGCCTGGGCTCATTCTGGGAGGAATGAGCAGTTCTTC
NA | TRBD1 | TRBJ2-5 | TRBV2 | CASSDEGAGETQYF | TGTGCCAGCAGTGACGAGGGGGCAGGAGAGACCCAGTACTTC
NA | TRBD1 | TRBJ2-1 | TRBV11-2 | CASSLGAGIGQASYNEQFF | TGTGCCAGCAGCTTAGGAGCTGGAATTGGACAGGCTTCCTACAATGAGCAGTTCTTC